This T cell receptor (beta chain) emerged from a study of preoperative IRX-2 immunotherapy in early breast cancer. Profiling relied on immunoSEQ multiplex PCR, and the TCRdb table lists in-frame clones only, not all of them. The sample records about 1,600 clones, roughly 75% being singletons. The CDR3 extends over 13 amino acids. Germline V gene lookup returns CDR1 WSHSY and CDR2 SAAADI. V gave up 5 bases and J gave up 3 bases, with 10 bases separating them. This clone has just one count. Stated treatment: preoperative locoregional IRX-2 cytokine immunotherapy. Patients received preoperative, locoregional IRX-2 cytokine immunotherapy in a phase Ib study.

The chain joins TRBV10-2 to TRBJ1-1; D not certain. This TCR was sampled from a human donor with breast cancer. The specimen was tumor tissue, collected after IRX-2 immunotherapy. CDR3 in amino acids: CASSPAPDTEAFF. In DNA, the CDR3 is TGCGCCAGCAGTCCGGCTCCGGACACTGAAGCTTTCTTT.